This TCR beta chain was sequenced in a study of vaccination and CD4 T cells after COVID-19. Turning to the study itself: Participants, all vaccine recipients, received two doses of either BNT162b2 or mRNA-1273.

With regard to this clonotype: Its target is not known.

Noted treatment: roughly 11-day PBMC culture with coronavirus spike peptide pools or control peptides (ViraFEST assay). The CDR3 has 14 residues. The V end lost 5 bases, the J end lost 4 bases, and 14 bases lay between the germline ends. Germline CDR1 is LNHDA and CDR2 is SQIVND (reference sequence). Oncomine TCR Beta short-read sequencing was applied to DNA from cultured CD4+ T cells. It was cultured CD4+ T cells from which genomic DNA was extracted. TCRdb independently ran MiXCR on the PCR reads; one entry per CDR3 protein. The sample has 13,000 or so distinct CDR3 sequences; more than 50% are singletons. Findings of the study overall: The authors identified 304 of 307 vaccine-specific clones in convalescent patients as spike mono-reactive.

The clonotype originates from a human donor with COVID-19. The chain is built from TRBV19 and TRBJ1-2, with a possible D match to TRBD1 (6 bases). Sequences were derived from cultured CD4+ T cells from blood, sampled after SARS-CoV-2 vaccination. CDR3 amino acids: CASSRPEGGYGYTF. The CDR3 DNA reads TGTGCCAGTAGTCGGCCTGAGGGGGGCTATGGCTACACCTTC.